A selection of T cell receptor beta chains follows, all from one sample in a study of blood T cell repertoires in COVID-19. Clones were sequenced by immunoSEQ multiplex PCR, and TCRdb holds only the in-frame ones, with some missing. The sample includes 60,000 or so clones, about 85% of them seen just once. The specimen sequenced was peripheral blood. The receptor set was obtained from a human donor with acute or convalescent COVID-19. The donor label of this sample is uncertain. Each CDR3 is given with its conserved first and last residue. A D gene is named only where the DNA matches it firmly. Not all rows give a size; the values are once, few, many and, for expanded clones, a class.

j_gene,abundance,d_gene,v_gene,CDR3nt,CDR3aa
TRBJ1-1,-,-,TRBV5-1,TGCGCCAGCAGCTTATGGGAGGTTAACACTGAAGCTTTCTTT,CASSLWEVNTEAFF
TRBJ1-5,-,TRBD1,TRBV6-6,TGTGCCAGCACCCCGGGACAGGGGGCTCGGCAGCCCCAGCATTTT,CASTPGQGARQPQHF
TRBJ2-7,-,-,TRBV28,TGTGCCAGCAGTTTACTGGGGGGAGGAAGATACGAGCAGTACTTC,CASSLLGGGRYEQYF
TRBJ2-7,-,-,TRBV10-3,TGTGCCAACAAGACAGGTACTAGCGAAGAGACCTACGAGCAGTACTTC,CANKTGTSEETYEQYF
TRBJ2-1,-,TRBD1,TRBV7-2,TGTGCCAGCAGCGGACAGGGTGAGCAGTTCTTC,CASSGQGEQFF
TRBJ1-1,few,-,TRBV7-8,TGTGCCAGCAGCTTAGATGGGTCTGTAACCAGGGAAGCTTTCTTT,CASSLDGSVTREAFF
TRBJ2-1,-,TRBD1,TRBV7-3,TGTGCCAGCAGCGTGACAGGGAGCAATGAGCAGTTCTTC,CASSVTGSNEQFF
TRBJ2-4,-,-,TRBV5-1,TGCGCCAGCAGCTTGGTCGCAGAAAACATTCAGTACTTC,CASSLVAENIQYF
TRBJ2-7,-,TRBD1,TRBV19,TGTGCCAGCGTTTCAGGGACAGGGCCCTACGAGCAGTACTTC,CASVSGTGPYEQYF
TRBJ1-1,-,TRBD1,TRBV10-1,TGCGCCAGCAGTGATAGCGGGACAGCCAAGATTGAAGCTTTCTTT,CASSDSGTAKIEAFF
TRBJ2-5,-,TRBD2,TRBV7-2,TGTGCCAGCAGCCCAGCCGGGACTAGCATAGAGACCCAGTACTTC,CASSPAGTSIETQYF
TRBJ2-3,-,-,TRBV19,TGTGCCAGTAGTATGGATCAGGGGCGTACAGATACGCAGTATTTT,CASSMDQGRTDTQYF
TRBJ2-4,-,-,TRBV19,TGTGCCAGTAGTATAACGGGACTGGGGGCCAAAAACATTCAGTACTTC,CASSITGLGAKNIQYF
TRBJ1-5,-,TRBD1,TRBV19,TGTGCCACGAACCGGGACAGGGGAATCAATCAGCCCCAGCATTTT,CATNRDRGINQPQHF
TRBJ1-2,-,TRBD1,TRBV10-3,TGTGCCATCAGTGACGGGACAGGGGTTAACTATGGCTACACCTTC,CAISDGTGVNYGYTF
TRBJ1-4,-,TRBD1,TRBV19,TGTGCCAGTAGTTCCTCCGGGACAGGGGTAGGAGCTAATGAAAAACTGTTTTTT,CASSSSGTGVGANEKLFF
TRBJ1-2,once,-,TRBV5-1,TGCGCCAGCAGCTCCCGAGGGCTTGACTATGGCTACACCTTC,CASSSRGLDYGYTF
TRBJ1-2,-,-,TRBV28,TGTGCCAGCAGACCACGGACAGAATCCTATGGCTACACCTTC,CASRPRTESYGYTF
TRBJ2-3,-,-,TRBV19,TGTGCCAGTAGTGCGGGGCGGGCCGATACGCAGTATTTT,CASSAGRADTQYF
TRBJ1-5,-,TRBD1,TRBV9,TGTGCCAGCAGCGCGGGACAGGGTCAAGGTCAGCCCCAGCATTTT,CASSAGQGQGQPQHF
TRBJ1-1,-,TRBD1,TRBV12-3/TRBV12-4,TGTGCCAGCAGTTCGGACAGGGGCACTGAAGCTTTCTTT,CASSSDRGTEAFF
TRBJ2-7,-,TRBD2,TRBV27,TGTGCCAGCAGTTTAAAAGGCTGGACGGCCATCGGAGAGCGGGAGAACGAGCAGTACTTC,CASSLKGWTAIGERENEQYF
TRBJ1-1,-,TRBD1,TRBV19,TGTGCCAGTACCCCCAGGGACAGGAGCCAGAACACTGAAGCTTTCTTT,CASTPRDRSQNTEAFF
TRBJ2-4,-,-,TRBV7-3,TGTGCCAGCAGCTTACCCGGAGTAGACAAAAACATTCAGTACTTC,CASSLPGVDKNIQYF
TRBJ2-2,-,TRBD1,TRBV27,TGTGCCAGCAGTTTATCCAGGGGGCCGGGCGGGGAGCTGTTTTTT,CASSLSRGPGGELFF
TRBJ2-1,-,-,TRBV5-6,TGTGCCAGCAGCTTCGACAAGAACAATGAGCAGTTCTTC,CASSFDKNNEQFF
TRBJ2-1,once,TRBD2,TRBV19,TGTGCCAGTAGTATCCAGCGGGACCACAATGAGCAGTTCTTC,CASSIQRDHNEQFF
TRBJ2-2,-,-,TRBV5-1,TGCGCCAGCAGCTTGGGTGCGGGGCTGATTGGGGAGCTGTTTTTT,CASSLGAGLIGELFF
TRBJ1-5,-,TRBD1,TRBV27,TGTGCCAGCAGTTTACCCCCAAAGGACAGGAATCAGCCCCAGCATTTT,CASSLPPKDRNQPQHF
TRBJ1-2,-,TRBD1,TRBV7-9,TGTGCCAGCAGCCATGGACAGGGACCTGACTATGGCTACACCTTC,CASSHGQGPDYGYTF
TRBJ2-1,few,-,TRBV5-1,TGCGCCAGCAGCGGGGACACGGAGATCGATGAGCAGTTCTTC,CASSGDTEIDEQFF
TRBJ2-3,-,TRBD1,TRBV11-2,TGTGCCAGCAGCGCCCAAGGGGGCGCATCAGATACGCAGTATTTT,CASSAQGGASDTQYF
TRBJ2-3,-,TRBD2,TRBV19,TGTGCCAGTAGTATACGGGGGGACCCAGATACGCAGTATTTT,CASSIRGDPDTQYF
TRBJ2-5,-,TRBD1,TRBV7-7,TGTGCTAGCAGCTTACGGCAGGGGGCAGGGGAGACCCAGTACTTC,CASSLRQGAGETQYF
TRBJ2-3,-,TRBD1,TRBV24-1,TGTGCCACCAGTGCCAGGGACAGGCGAGGGACAGATACGCAGTATTTT,CATSARDRRGTDTQYF
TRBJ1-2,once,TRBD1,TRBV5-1,TGCGCCAGCAGCTTGGAGGGACAGGGAGATTATGGCTACACCTTC,CASSLEGQGDYGYTF
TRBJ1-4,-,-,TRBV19,TGTGCCAGTAGTATAGACCGGCGGCGGGAAAAACTGTTTTTT,CASSIDRRREKLFF
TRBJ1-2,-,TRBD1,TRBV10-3,TGTGCCATCAGGGGGACAGGGGCGAACTATGGCTACACCTTC,CAIRGTGANYGYTF
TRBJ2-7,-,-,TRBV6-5,TGTGCCAGCGGCAGGGGTTACGAGCAGTACTTC,CASGRGYEQYF
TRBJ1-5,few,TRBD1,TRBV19,TGTGCCAGTAGTCCTTTTGGGACAGGCCCCCGTCAGCCCCAGCATTTT,CASSPFGTGPRQPQHF
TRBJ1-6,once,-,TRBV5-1,TGCGCCAGCAGCTTCGGACAGTCTAATAATTCACCCCTCCACTTT,CASSFGQSNNSPLHF
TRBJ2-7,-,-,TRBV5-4,TGTGCCAGCAGCTTTAGGGTGGGGGCCGGGTACGAGCAGTACTTC,CASSFRVGAGYEQYF
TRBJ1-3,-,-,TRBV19,TGTGCCAGCCAGGGCAGCTCTGGAAACACCATATATTTT,CASQGSSGNTIYF
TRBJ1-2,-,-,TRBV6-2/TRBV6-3,TGTGCCAGCAGTTACTCGATTGGGACTTACACCTTC,CASSYSIGTYTF
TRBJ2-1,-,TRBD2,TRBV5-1,TGCGCCAGCAGCTCGGGGGGCTCCTACAATGAGCAGTTCTTC,CASSSGGSYNEQFF
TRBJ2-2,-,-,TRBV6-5,TGTGCCACCCGGACACTACTTGCGAACACCGGGGAGCTGTTTTTT,CATRTLLANTGELFF
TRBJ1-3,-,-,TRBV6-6,TGTGCCAGCAGTTACTCCACGAGTCTCGGAAACACCATATATTTT,CASSYSTSLGNTIYF
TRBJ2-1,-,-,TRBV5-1,TGCGCCAGCAAAAGGGACAAGGGCCTCAATGAGCAGTTCTTC,CASKRDKGLNEQFF
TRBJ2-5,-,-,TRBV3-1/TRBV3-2,TGTGCCAGCAGCCAAGAGGGGCGGCAAGAGACCCAGTACTTC,CASSQEGRQETQYF
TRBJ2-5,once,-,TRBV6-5,TGTGCCAGCAGTTTACGGGGGGCCATCCCGGAGACCCAGTACTTC,CASSLRGAIPETQYF
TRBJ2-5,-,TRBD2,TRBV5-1,TGCGCCAGCAGCGGGACTAACGAAGAGACCCAGTACTTC,CASSGTNEETQYF
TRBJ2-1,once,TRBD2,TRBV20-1,TGCAGTGCTAGTACGGGGGGGTTCGTCAATGAGCAGTTCTTC,CSASTGGFVNEQFF
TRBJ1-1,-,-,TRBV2,TGTGCCAGCAGTGTAGCAGGGGAGAACACTGAAGCTTTCTTT,CASSVAGENTEAFF
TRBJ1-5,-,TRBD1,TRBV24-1,TGTGCCACCAGTGATTTCCAGGGGGTTCAGCCCCAGCATTTT,CATSDFQGVQPQHF
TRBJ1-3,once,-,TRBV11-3,TGTGCCAGCAGCTCCGTTAGTGGAAACACCATATATTTT,CASSSVSGNTIYF
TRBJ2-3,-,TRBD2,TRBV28,TGTGCCAGCAGGCAGGGTAGCGGGGGGGCAGGTAGTACAGATACGCAGTATTTT,CASRQGSGGAGSTDTQYF
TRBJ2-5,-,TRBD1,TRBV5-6,TGTGCCAGCAGCTGGGACAGGGTCCAAGAGACCCAGTACTTC,CASSWDRVQETQYF
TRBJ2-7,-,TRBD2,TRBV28,TGTGCCAGCAGTCGGACTAGCTTGGGCGAGCAGTACTTC,CASSRTSLGEQYF